Each of the 6 T cell receptor beta chains below was sequenced from the same sample in a study of T cell responses to AZD1222 COVID-19 vaccine. Only in-frame clones appear in the TCRdb table, and some are missing; sequencing was by immunoSEQ multiplex PCR. Of under 120,000 clones in the sample, about 94% are singletons; the top ten hold roughly 2%. The material sequenced was peripheral blood, taken on day 0 of AZD1222 vaccination. The receptor source for this set is an adult in good health.

V gene TRBV2 combines with J gene TRBJ1-2; D unresolved. Trimming cost V 7 bases and J 3 bases, with 15 bases left between them. The CDR3 length is 14 residues. In germline, CDR1 is SNHLY, CDR2 FYNNEI. The CDR3 reads CASIIGSTDYGYTF. The CDR3 region has the DNA TGTGCCAGCATCATCGGTAGTACGGACTATGGCTACACCTTC.

V usage is TRBV7-2 and J usage is TRBJ2-5, with 8 bases aligning to TRBD2. Germline CDR1 and CDR2: SGHTA and FQGNSA. V shed 5 bases, J shed 5 bases, and the junction held 4 bases outside the gene matches. The CDR3 runs 13 residues. The CDR3, as DNA: TGTGCCAGCAGCCGGGGGGGGAGCGAGACCCAGTACTTC. This translates into CASSRGGSETQYF.

The genes are TRBV5-6 and TRBJ1-5, with D unclear. V lost 1 base and J 1 base, leaving 9 bases between the germline ends. Looked up from germline, CDR1 is SGHDT and CDR2 is YYEEEE. This CDR3 has 15 amino acids. The DNA for the CDR3 is TGTGCCAGCAGCTTGCGTCATAACAGCAATCAGCCCCAGCATTTT. This sequence encodes CASSLRHNSNQPQHF.

The chain carries TRBV2 and TRBJ2-1; D gene uncertain. CDR1 is SNHLY, CDR2 FYNNEI, per germline. V was trimmed by 6 bases and J by 8 bases, leaving 8 bases between them. The CDR3 runs to 11 residues. CDR3 sequence: CASRWFHEQFF. CDR3 DNA: TGTGCCAGCAGGTGGTTCCATGAGCAGTTCTTC. The full variable domain, completed using reference TRBV2 and TRBJ2-1, is EPEVTQTPSHQVTQMGQEVILRCVPISNHLYFYWYRQILGQKVEFLVSFYNNEISEKSEIFDDQFSVERPDGSNFTLKIRSTKLEDSAMYFCASRWFHEQFFGPGTRLTVL.

This clone appeared once. The genes are TRBV19 and TRBJ2-3, with D tentatively TRBD1 or TRBD2 (7 bases each). Germline V gives CDR1 LNHDA, CDR2 SQIVND (reference sequence). Trimming removed 6 bases at V and 4 bases at J, with 14 bases between. This CDR3 contains 14 residues. In DNA form, the CDR3 reads TGTGCCAGTAGGTCAGGGGGAGGGCCAGATACGCAGTATTTT. It codes for CASRSGGGPDTQYF.

This sequence joins TRBV11-3 and TRBJ2-7; D remains ambiguous. CDR3 length: 14 residues. Germline CDR1 is SGHNT and CDR2 is YENEEA. The V and J ends lost 5 bases and 0 bases respectively, with 11 bases between them. CDR3 nucleotide sequence: TGTGCCAGCAGCCCCCGGTTTAGCTCCTACGAGCAGTACTTC. Translating gives CASSPRFSSYEQYF. Using reference TRBV11-3 and TRBJ2-7 for the parts outside the CDR3, the full variable domain is EAGVVQSPRYKIIEKKQPVAFWCNPISGHNTLYWYLQNLGQGPELLIRYENEEAVDDSQLPKDRFSAERLKGVDSTLKIQPAELGDSAVYLCASSPRFSSYEQYFGPGTRLTVT.